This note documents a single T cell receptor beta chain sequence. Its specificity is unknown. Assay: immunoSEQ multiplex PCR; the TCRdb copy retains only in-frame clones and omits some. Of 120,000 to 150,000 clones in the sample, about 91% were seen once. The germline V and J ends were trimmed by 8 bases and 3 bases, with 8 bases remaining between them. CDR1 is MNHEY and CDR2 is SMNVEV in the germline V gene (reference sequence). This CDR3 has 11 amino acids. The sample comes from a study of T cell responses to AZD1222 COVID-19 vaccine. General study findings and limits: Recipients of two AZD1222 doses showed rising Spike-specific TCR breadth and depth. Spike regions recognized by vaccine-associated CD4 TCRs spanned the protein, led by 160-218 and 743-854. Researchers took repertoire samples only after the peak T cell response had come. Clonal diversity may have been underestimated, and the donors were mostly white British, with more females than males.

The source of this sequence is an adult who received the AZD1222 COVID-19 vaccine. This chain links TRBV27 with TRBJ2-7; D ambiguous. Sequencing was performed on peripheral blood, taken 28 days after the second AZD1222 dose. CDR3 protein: CASGVYYEQYF. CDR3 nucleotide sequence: TGTGCCAGCGGAGTTTACTACGAGCAGTACTTC.